This T cell receptor beta chain comes out of a study of blood T cell repertoires in COVID-19. Study-level background: Acute-phase and convalescent COVID-19 samples originated in the United States, Italy and Spain. The cDNA or gDNA used as material had been derived from T cells, B-cell-depleted T cells, or PBMCs.

In the authors' methods: Quantification of nucleated cells was approximated via reference gene primer amplification. Data came from immunoSEQ multiplex PCR; TCRdb stores just in-frame clones and leaves some out. V and J calls and clone size are as listed in that table; D and trimming were resolved from the DNA. In the table there are about 250,000 clones, more than 65% of which are singletons. This clone appeared a single time. There are 16 residues in the CDR3. This sequence was found in a woman of 80 years or more with acute or convalescent COVID-19. V gene TRBV21-1 combines with J gene TRBJ2-7; the table's D call of TRBD2 was not tested on the DNA. TRBV21-1 is classified as a pseudogene. Material for sequencing was peripheral blood. CDR3 amino acids: CASSPSGGGGAYEQYF. In DNA form, the CDR3 reads TGTGCCAGCAGCCCCAGCGGGGGGGGTGGGGCCTACGAGCAGTACTTC.